Below, one T cell receptor beta chain is given with its context. The sample originates from a study of blood T cell repertoires in COVID-19. Study-wide context: The United States, Italy and Spain supplied acute and convalescent COVID-19 samples. The analysed material was cDNA or gDNA that came from T cells, B-cell-depleted T cells, or PBMCs.

Per the authors' pipeline: It was from reference gene primer amplification that nucleated cell counts were estimated. Profiling relied on immunoSEQ multiplex PCR, and the TCRdb table lists in-frame clones only, not all of them. V and J calls and clone size follow that table, whereas D and trimming were derived from the DNA. The sample includes 15,000 to 20,000 clones, around nine tenths of them seen just once. Germline lookup yields CDR1 SGDLS and CDR2 YYNGEE. CDR3 length equals 14 residues. Trimming left V 3 bases short and J 6 bases short, with 13 bases between. The clonotype originates from a man aged 60-69 years with active COVID-19. V is TRBV9 and J is TRBJ2-1; D may be TRBD2 (5 bases). The sample taken for sequencing was peripheral blood. The CDR3: CASSDPSRGNEQFF. As DNA, the CDR3 is TGTGCCAGCAGCGATCCCTCACGGGGCAATGAGCAGTTCTTC.